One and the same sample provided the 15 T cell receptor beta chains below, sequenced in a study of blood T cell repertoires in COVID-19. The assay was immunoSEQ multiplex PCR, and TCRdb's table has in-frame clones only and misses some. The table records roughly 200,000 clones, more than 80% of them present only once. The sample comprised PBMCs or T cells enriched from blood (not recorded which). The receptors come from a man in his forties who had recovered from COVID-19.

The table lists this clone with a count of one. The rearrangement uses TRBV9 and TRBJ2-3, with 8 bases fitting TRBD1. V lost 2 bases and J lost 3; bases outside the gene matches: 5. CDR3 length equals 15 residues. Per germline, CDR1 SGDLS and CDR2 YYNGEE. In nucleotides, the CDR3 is TGTGCCAGCAGCGTGACCAGGGGGCGGACAGATACGCAGTATTTT. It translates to CASSVTRGRTDTQYF.

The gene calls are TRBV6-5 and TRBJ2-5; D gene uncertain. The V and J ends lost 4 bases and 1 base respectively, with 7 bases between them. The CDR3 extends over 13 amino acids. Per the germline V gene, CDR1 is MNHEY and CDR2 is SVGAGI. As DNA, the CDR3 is TGTGCCAGCAGTTGGGCTCCCCAAGAGACCCAGTACTTC. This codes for CASSWAPQETQYF.

The CDR3 protein is CASSLLVDAGTQYF. The CDR3 DNA is TGCGCCAGCAGCCTGCTTGTAGATGCTGGTACGCAGTATTTT. V is TRBV5-1 and J is TRBJ2-3; no firm D call. V shed 4 bases and J shed 8 bases, with 17 bases lying between them. In germline, CDR1 is SGHRS, CDR2 YFSETQ. This CDR3 has 14 residues. Variable domain in full (rest from reference TRBV5-1 and TRBJ2-3): KAGVTQTPRYLIKTRGQQVTLSCSPISGHRSVSWYQQTPGQGLQFLFEYFSETQRNKGNFPGRFSGRQFSNSRSEMNVSTLELGDSALYLCASSLLVDAGTQYFGPGTRLTVL.

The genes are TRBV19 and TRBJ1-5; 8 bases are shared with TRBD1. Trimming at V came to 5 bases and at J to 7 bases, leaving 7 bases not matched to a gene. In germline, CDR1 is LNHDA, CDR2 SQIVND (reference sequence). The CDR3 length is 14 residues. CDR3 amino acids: CASSRTGPEQPQHF. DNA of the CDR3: TGTGCCAGTAGTCGGACAGGGCCAGAGCAGCCCCAGCATTTT.

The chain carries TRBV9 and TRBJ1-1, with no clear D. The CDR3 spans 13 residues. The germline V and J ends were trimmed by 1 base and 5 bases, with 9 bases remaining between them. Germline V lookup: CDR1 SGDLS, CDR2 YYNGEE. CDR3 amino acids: CASSVTPGTEAFF. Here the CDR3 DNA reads TGTGCCAGCAGCGTAACCCCCGGTACTGAAGCTTTCTTT.

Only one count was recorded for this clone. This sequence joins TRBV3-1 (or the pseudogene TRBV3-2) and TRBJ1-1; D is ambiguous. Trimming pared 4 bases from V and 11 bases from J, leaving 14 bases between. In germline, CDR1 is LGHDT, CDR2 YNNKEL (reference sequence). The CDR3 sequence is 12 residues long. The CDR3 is CASSRATGWAFF. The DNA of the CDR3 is TGTGCCAGCAGCCGAGCCACCGGTTGGGCTTTCTTT.

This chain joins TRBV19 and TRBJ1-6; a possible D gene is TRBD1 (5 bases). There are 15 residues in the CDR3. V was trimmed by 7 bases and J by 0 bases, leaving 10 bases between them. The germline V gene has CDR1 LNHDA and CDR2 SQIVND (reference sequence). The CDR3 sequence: CASNQGSSYNSPLHF. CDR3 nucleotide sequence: TGTGCCAGTAACCAGGGAAGCTCCTATAATTCACCCCTCCACTTT.

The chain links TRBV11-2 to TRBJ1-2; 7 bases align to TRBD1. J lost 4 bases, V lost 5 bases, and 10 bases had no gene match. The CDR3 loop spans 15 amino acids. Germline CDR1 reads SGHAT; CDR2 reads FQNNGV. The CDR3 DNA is TGTGCCAGCAGCCGGACAGGCGAAGTTTTCTATGGCTACACCTTC. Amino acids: CASSRTGEVFYGYTF. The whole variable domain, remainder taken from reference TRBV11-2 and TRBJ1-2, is EAGVAQSPRYKIIEKRQSVAFWCNPISGHATLYWYQQILGQGPKLLIQFQNNGVVDDSQLPKDRFSAERLKGVDSTLKIQPAKLEDSAVYLCASSRTGEVFYGYTFGSGTRLTVV.

Here the CDR3 reads CASSVDPGVGEQYF. CDR3 in DNA: TGTGCCAGCAGCGTAGATCCAGGGGTGGGGGAGCAGTACTTC. The chain carries TRBV9 and TRBJ2-7, with a weak D call TRBD1 (6 bases). This CDR3 region has 14 residues. The germline V and J ends were trimmed by 0 bases and 7 bases, with 14 bases remaining between them. Germline V gene lookup returns CDR1 SGDLS and CDR2 YYNGEE.

In nucleotides, the CDR3 is TGTGCCAGCAGCTTATTAGCGGGGGGGCAGAGGAATGAGCAGTTCTTC. Translating it yields CASSLLAGGQRNEQFF. J is TRBJ2-1 and V is TRBV7-8, with 11 positions matching TRBD2. The V segment lost 2 bases and the J segment 7 bases; nucleotides outside the gene matches: 7. From germline, CDR1 is SGHVS and CDR2 FQNEAQ. The CDR3 consists of 16 residues.

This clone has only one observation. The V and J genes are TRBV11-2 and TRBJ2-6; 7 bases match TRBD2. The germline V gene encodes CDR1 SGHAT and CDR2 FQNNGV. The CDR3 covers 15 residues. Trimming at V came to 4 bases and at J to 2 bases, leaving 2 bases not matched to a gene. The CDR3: CASSSAGAGANVLTF. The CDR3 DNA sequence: TGTGCCAGCAGCTCCGCGGGAGCTGGGGCCAACGTCCTGACTTTC.

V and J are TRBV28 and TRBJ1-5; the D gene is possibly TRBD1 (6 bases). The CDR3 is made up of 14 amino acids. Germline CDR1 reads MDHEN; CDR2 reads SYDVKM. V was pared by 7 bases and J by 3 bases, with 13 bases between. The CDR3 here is CASTNTGFNQPQHF. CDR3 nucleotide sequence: TGTGCCAGCACCAATACAGGGTTCAATCAGCCCCAGCATTTT. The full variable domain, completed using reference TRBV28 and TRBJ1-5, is DVKVTQSSRYLVKRTGEKVFLECVQDMDHENMFWYRQDPGLGLRLIYFSYDVKMKEKGDIPEGYSVSREKKERFSLILESASTNQTSMYLCASTNTGFNQPQHFGDGTRLSIL.

Here the CDR3 DNA reads TGCAGCGTTGAATACAGCTCTGGAAACACCATATATTTT. As protein: CSVEYSSGNTIYF. The gene calls are TRBV29-1 and TRBJ1-3; D gene ambiguous. This CDR3 has 13 amino acids. V was cut by 2 bases and J by 0 bases, with 5 bases left in between. Germline V gives CDR1 SQVTM, CDR2 ANQGSEA.

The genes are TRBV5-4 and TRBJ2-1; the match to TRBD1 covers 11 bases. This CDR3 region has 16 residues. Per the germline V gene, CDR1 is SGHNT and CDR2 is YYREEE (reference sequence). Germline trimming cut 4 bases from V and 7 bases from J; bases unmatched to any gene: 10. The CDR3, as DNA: TGTGCCAGCAGCCAGTTGAGGGGACAGGGGGTAAATGAGCAGTTCTTC. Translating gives CASSQLRGQGVNEQFF.

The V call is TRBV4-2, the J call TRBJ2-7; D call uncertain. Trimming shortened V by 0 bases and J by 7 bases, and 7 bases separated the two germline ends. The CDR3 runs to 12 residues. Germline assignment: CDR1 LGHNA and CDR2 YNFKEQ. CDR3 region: CASSQDNSEQYF. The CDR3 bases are TGTGCCAGCAGCCAAGACAACAGTGAGCAGTACTTC.